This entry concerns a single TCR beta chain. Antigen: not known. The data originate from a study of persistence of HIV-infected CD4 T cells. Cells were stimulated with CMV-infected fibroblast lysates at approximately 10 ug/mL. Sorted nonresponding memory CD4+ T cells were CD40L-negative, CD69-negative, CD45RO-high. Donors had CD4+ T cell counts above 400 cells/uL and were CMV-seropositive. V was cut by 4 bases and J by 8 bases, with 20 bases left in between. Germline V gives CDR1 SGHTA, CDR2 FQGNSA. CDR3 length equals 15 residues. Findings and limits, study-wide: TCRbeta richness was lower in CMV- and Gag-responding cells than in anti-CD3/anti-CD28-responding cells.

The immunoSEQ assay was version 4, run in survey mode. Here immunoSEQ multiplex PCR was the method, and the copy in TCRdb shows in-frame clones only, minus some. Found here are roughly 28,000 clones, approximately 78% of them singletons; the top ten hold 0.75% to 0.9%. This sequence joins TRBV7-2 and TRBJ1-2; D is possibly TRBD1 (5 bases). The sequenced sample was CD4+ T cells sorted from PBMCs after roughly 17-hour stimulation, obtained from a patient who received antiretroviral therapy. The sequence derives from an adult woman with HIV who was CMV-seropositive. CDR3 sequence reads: CASSSSGAWTGGYTF. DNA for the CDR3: TGTGCCAGCAGCTCAAGCGGGGCGTGGACTGGGGGCTACACCTTC.